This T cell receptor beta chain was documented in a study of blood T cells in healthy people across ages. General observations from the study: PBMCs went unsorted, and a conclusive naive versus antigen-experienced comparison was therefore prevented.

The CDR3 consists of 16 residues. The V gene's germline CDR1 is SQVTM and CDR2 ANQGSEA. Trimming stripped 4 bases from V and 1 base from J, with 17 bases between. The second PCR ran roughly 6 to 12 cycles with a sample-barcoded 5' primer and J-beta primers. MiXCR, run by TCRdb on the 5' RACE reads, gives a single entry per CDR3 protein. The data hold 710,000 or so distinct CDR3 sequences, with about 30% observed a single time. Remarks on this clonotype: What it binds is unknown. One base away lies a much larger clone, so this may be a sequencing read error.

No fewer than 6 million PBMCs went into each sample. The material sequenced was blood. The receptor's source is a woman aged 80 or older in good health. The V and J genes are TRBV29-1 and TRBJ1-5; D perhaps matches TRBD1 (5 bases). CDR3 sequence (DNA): TGCAGCGTTGGGGGCGGGAAAGAGGGAAGCAATCAGCCCCAGCATTTT. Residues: CSVGGGKEGSNQPQHF.